The clone carrying this T cell receptor beta chain has more than one count but fewer than ten. Its matching antigen is unknown. This entry belongs to a study of T cell repertoires in cytomegalovirus infection. Study details: The authors used CMV epitopes that were HLA-C-restricted (recently identified) and HLA-B-restricted (well studied). A matching HLA type, together with CMV infection, was signaled by public TCR beta signatures. Notes on the study in general: HLA-C-restricted CMV clonotypes gave the most frequent clonotype in two of eight donors. Individuals carrying CMV plus the relevant HLA were identified by cumulative frequency of public TCR beta families.

TCRdb re-called the reads through MiXCR, storing one row per CDR3 protein. The sample holds about a million distinct CDR3 sequences, 31% seen once. The germline V gene encodes CDR1 MNHNY and CDR2 SVGAGI (reference sequence). The J segment lost 7 bases and the V segment lost 1 base, leaving 3 bases of the junction unmatched. The length of the CDR3 is 13 residues. The material sequenced was cultured CD8+ T cells from PBMCs, taken from culture after CMV antigen stimulation. The sequence was collected from a human donor in good health (CMV status not recorded). Some clones in this sample may be carry-over from other donors' samples. This chain joins TRBV6-6 and TRBJ1-1; TRBD1 matches at 7 bases. CDR3 sequence reads: CASSYLDRSEAFF. DNA for the CDR3: TGTGCCAGCAGTTACTTGGACAGGAGTGAAGCTTTCTTT.